This T cell receptor beta chain comes out of a study of siplizumab effects on memory and regulatory T cells. Study outcomes and limitations: No naive or memory phenotype could be assigned to roughly 80-95% of proliferating clones. The study found naive T cells seemingly more diverse than memory cells and seemingly major alloresponse contributors.

This clone was detected only once. As yet, its antigen is unknown. TCRdb's copy holds only in-frame clones and misses some; the assay was immunoSEQ multiplex PCR. The sample shows roughly 93,000 clones, roughly 94% of them seen only once. Trimming took 6 bases from V and 2 from J, leaving 13 bases between them. The V gene's germline CDR1 is LNHDA and CDR2 SQIVND (reference sequence). The CDR3 has 14 amino acids. The TCR sequence derives from a human donor in good health. The sequencing input was non-Treg CD4+ T cells sorted from blood. The genes are TRBV19 and TRBJ1-1; the D is unclear. CDR3: CASSRLGGNTEAFF. CDR3 sequence (DNA): TGTGCCAGTAGCCGTTTGGGAGGTAACACTGAAGCTTTCTTT.